The 14 T cell receptor beta chains below were found in one sample sequenced in a study of T cells in Graves' hyperthyroidism and ophthalmopathy. Using RNA transcripts as the source, TCR beta CDR3 regions were amplified. HTBI primers were employed in a first-round RT-PCR of the TCR CDR3. TCRdb re-analysed the multiplex PCR reads in MiXCR, keeping a single row per CDR3 protein. The table records a few hundred thousand distinct CDR3 sequences, around 20% of them present only once. Sequencing was carried out using blood. The receptors were sampled from a man aged 18 to 30 with Graves' hyperthyroidism.

This clonotype came up many times. The chain combines TRBV20-1 with TRBJ1-1, with D hard to call. Trimming left V 6 bases short and J 3 bases short, with 14 bases between. The CDR3 contains 13 residues. The germline V gene encodes CDR1 DFQATT and CDR2 SNEGSKA (reference sequence). The CDR3 DNA reads TGCAGTGCCTCCAAAGGAAGGGACACTGAAGCTTTCTTT. Encoded protein: CSASKGRDTEAFF.

This chain uses TRBV6-5 with TRBJ2-7, with D possibly being TRBD1 or TRBD2 (5 bases each). Germline CDR1 is MNHEY and CDR2 is SVGAGI. Trimming stripped 1 base from V and 6 bases from J, with 16 bases between. The CDR3 is made up of 15 amino acids. The CDR3, as DNA: TGTGCCAGCAGTTACTACGGGGCAGGCCTCTCCGAGCAGTACTTC. Its translation: CASSYYGAGLSEQYF.

This clonotype was seen repeatedly, ten times or more. The V and J genes are TRBV20-1 and TRBJ1-1; D is uncertain. CDR1 is DFQATT, CDR2 SNEGSKA, per germline (reference sequence). Trimming cost V 1 base and J 0 bases, with 9 bases left between them. The CDR3 is 14 residues long. The CDR3, as DNA: TGCAGTGCTAGAGCGACCGCGATGAACACTGAAGCTTTCTTT. This codes for CSARATAMNTEAFF.

This clonotype was observed many times. The genes are TRBV2 and TRBJ1-2, with D possibly being TRBD1 (6 bases). This CDR3 has 14 residues. With 2 bases removed from V and 5 bases from J, the gap between germline ends came to 12 bases. The germline CDR1 and CDR2 sequences are SNHLY and FYNNEI. DNA of the CDR3: TGTGCCAGCAGTGAACGATCAAGGGGGTATGGCTACACCTTC. Its protein product is CASSERSRGYGYTF.

The chain links TRBV7-3 to TRBJ1-1; D not resolved. The germline V and J ends were trimmed by 3 bases and 2 bases, with 7 bases remaining between them. The CDR3 extends over 13 amino acids. The germline CDR1 and CDR2 sequences are SGHTA and FQGTGA. CDR3 coding DNA: TGTGCCAGCAGCTTGTTGACTAACACTGAAGCTTTCTTT. Protein product: CASSLLTNTEAFF.

This clonotype has ten or more counts. The chain has TRBV6-5 and TRBJ1-5; D remains ambiguous. With 5 bases removed from V and 4 bases from J, the gap between germline ends came to 9 bases. CDR3 size: 13 residues. Looked up from germline, CDR1 is MNHEY and CDR2 is SVGAGI. CDR3 amino acids: CASSSGSNQPQHF. The CDR3 nucleotides are TGTGCCAGCAGTAGTGGGAGTAATCAGCCCCAGCATTTT.

This clonotype was counted many times. V usage is TRBV20-1 and J usage is TRBJ2-2; 11 bases match TRBD2. With V trimmed by 5 bases and J by 5 bases, 10 bases remained unmatched. Germline-derived CDR1 and CDR2 are DFQATT and SNEGSKA (reference sequence). The CDR3 is 16 amino acids. The CDR3 sequence: CSAPYILAGGTGELFF. The CDR3 bases are TGCAGTGCTCCCTATATCCTAGCGGGGGGTACCGGGGAGCTGTTTTTT.

In DNA form, the CDR3 reads TGTGCCAGCTCACCGGGTAATAGCAATCAGCCCCAGCATTTT. It is translated as CASSPGNSNQPQHF. V gene TRBV18 combines with J gene TRBJ1-5; D uncertain. This CDR3 is 14 amino acids long. V was shortened by 3 bases and J by 0 bases, with 6 bases between the two germline ends. Germline V gene data show CDR1 as KGHSH and CDR2 as LQKENI.

This clonotype has just a few counts. The chain couples TRBV6-2 or TRBV6-3 to TRBJ1-2, with D perhaps TRBD1 (6 bases). Germline V lookup: CDR1 MNHEY, CDR2 SVGEGT. The CDR3 length is 19 residues. Deletions cut 6 bases from V and 6 bases from J, with 32 bases between. The CDR3 reads CASSPGDGGRGGLTNGYTF. CDR3 coding DNA: TGTGCCAGCAGCCCGGGCGATGGGGGGCGTGGAGGATTAACTAATGGCTACACCTTC.

The rearrangement uses TRBV4-1 and TRBJ1-1; 7 nucleotides match TRBD1. Germline CDR1 MGHRA, CDR2 YSYEKL. J was trimmed by 5 bases and V by 7 bases; bases with no gene match: 16. This CDR3 region has 16 residues. The CDR3 DNA reads TGCGCCAGCATCCAGGGGGTTGGCATGGGAAGGACTGAAGCTTTCTTT. This codes for CASIQGVGMGRTEAFF.

This clonotype has ten or more counts. The chain combines TRBV2 with TRBJ2-7; possible D gene TRBD2, 6 bases. This CDR3 contains 13 residues. Germline V gene data show CDR1 as SNHLY and CDR2 as FYNNEI. Trimming cost V 9 bases and J 1 base, with 13 bases left between them. The CDR3 DNA reads as TGTGCCAGAGGAGGGAGAGGGTCCTACGAGCAGTACTTC. Translation: CARGGRGSYEQYF. The full variable domain, its missing parts supplied by reference TRBV2 and TRBJ2-7, is EPEVTQTPSHQVTQMGQEVILRCVPISNHLYFYWYRQILGQKVEFLVSFYNNEISEKSEIFDDQFSVERPDGSNFTLKIRSTKLEDSAMYFCARGGRGSYEQYFGPGTRLTVT.

This clonotype was found a few times. The rearrangement joins TRBV15 to TRBJ2-5; D possibly corresponds to TRBD1 (7 bases). The CDR3 sequence is 16 residues long. Trimming removed 4 bases from V and 4 bases from J, with 19 bases in between. CDR1 and CDR2 from the germline V gene are LNHNV and YYDKDF (reference sequence). The DNA for the CDR3 is TGTGCCACCAGCACCGACAGGGAGGAGGTTCGAGAGACCCAGTACTTC. It codes for CATSTDREEVRETQYF.

This clonotype occurred many times. V gene TRBV13 combines with J gene TRBJ1-1; no definite D call. Germline CDR1 is PRHDT and CDR2 is FYEKMQ (reference sequence). V lost 5 bases to trimming and J lost 4 bases, with 11 bases between them. This CDR3 has 13 amino acids. CDR3 bases: TGTGCCAGCAGCCCAGGTTGGGTCACTGAAGCTTTCTTT. Residues: CASSPGWVTEAFF.

This clonotype was seen ten or more times. The chain recombines TRBV19 with TRBJ1-1, with TRBD1 identical over 8 bases. Trimming at V came to 9 bases and at J to 3 bases, leaving 12 bases not matched to a gene. Germline assignment: CDR1 LNHDA and CDR2 SQIVND (reference sequence). This CDR3 region has 15 residues. The CDR3 sequence is CASKTGDWEDTEAFF. CDR3 DNA sequence: TGTGCCAGCAAGACAGGGGACTGGGAGGACACTGAAGCTTTCTTT. The full variable domain, completed using reference TRBV19 and TRBJ1-1, is DGGITQSPKYLFRKEGQNVTLSCEQNLNHDAMYWYRQDPGQGLRLIYYSQIVNDFQKGDIAEGYSVSREKKESFPLTVTSAQKNPTAFYLCASKTGDWEDTEAFFGQGTRLTVV.